This T cell receptor beta chain is from a study of post-analysis software for immune sequencing data. At the level of the study: The patients showed relapsing-remitting, secondary progressive and progressive-relapsing multiple sclerosis courses. Study outcomes and limitations: Clustering by F measure revealed strong co-clustering among samples prepared together in one batch. Multiple sclerosis patients showed significantly lower normalized Chao1 diversity than controls did. Controls showed lower frequencies than patients for four to six TRBV segments, and TRBV5-6, TRBV5-1 and TRBV20-1 were among these.

cDNA libraries of TCR beta carried unique molecular identifiers. Each batch of about 0.95 to 10 million T cells produced roughly 500,000 cDNA molecules. TCRdb reprocessed the PCR reads with MiXCR, giving one entry per CDR3 protein. The sample lists roughly 540,000 distinct CDR3 sequences; around 31% were seen once. Note on this clonotype: The antigen is unknown.

The CDR3 loop spans 15 amino acids. Trimming shortened V by 3 bases and J by 4 bases, and 14 bases separated the two germline ends. The chain couples TRBV12-3 or TRBV12-4 to TRBJ2-3, with a tentative D call TRBD1 (6 bases). This receptor was taken from a girl under 18 with multiple sclerosis. The sequencing sample was made of blood. The CDR3 is CASSFNRVIADTQYF. The CDR3 region has the DNA TGTGCCAGCAGTTTTAACAGGGTAATCGCAGATACGCAGTATTTT.